The clone carrying this T cell receptor (beta chain) appeared once. Its specificity is unknown. Naive CD8 cells lacked CD45RO, underwent positive selection for CCR7 and left out terminally differentiated effector memory CD45RA+ cells. Recent vaccinations or acute infections were absent in the healthy HIV-negative adult donors. Several immunoSEQ 96-well plates shared each subset's DNA, each plate a replicate. Here immunoSEQ multiplex PCR was the method, and the copy in TCRdb shows in-frame clones only, minus some. This sample has about 2.2 million clones, with 93% found just once. These data come from a study of shared clonotypes between healthy human individuals. On the study more broadly: Per donor, three plates held CD4 naive cells, three held CD4 memory, two held CD8 naive and one held CD8 memory.

Findings and limits, study-wide: Shared across several donors were approximately 5% of the naive CD4 clonotypes.

CDR1 is SQVTM, CDR2 ANQGSEA, per germline. CDR3 size: 13 residues. V was pared by 4 bases and J by 0 bases, with 10 bases between. The J gene is TRBJ2-7, the V gene TRBV29-1; D is possibly TRBD1 or TRBD2 (5 bases each). The TCR originated in a man aged 18-30 years in good health. Some clones in this sample may be carry-over from other donors' samples. Specimen: naive CD8+ T cells from PBMCs. The CDR3 DNA is TGCAGCGTTGGGTTAGGGACCTCCTACGAGCAGTACTTC. Its translation: CSVGLGTSYEQYF.